This TCR beta chain was documented in a study of CD8+CD57+ T cells in acquired aplastic anemia. At the level of the study: DNA per sorted CD4+ or CD8+ sample ranged roughly 0.18 to 30 ug, averaging about 3 ug.

The authors sequenced patients whose flow cytometry had shown CD8+CD57+ cell expansion. All participating patients were living with severe acquired aplastic anemia. Genomic DNA was employed as the template in profiling TCR beta VDJ and CDR3. One entry per CDR3 protein results from TCRdb running MiXCR on the reads. The data show about 40,000 distinct CDR3 sequences, with about 63% seen just once and roughly three fifths held by the top ten. The germline V and J ends were trimmed by 4 bases and 2 bases, with 4 bases remaining between them. Germline values: CDR1 SGHTA, CDR2 FQGNSA. This CDR3 is built from 12 residues.

The gene calls are TRBV7-2 and TRBJ2-3; D remains unclear. The receptor's source is a human donor with aplastic anemia. Sequences were obtained from sorted CD4+, CD8+, or CD8+CD57+ T cells (not recorded which) from PBMCs. The CDR3, as DNA: TGTGCCAGCAGCTGGTCCACAGATACGCAGTATTTT. Amino acid sequence: CASSWSTDTQYF. Complete variable domain (other parts from reference TRBV7-2 and TRBJ2-3): GAGVSQSPSNKVTEKGKDVELRCDPISGHTALYWYRQSLGQGLEFLIYFQGNSAPDKSGLPSDRFSAERTGGSVSTLTIQRTQQEDSAVYLCASSWSTDTQYFGPGTRLTVL.